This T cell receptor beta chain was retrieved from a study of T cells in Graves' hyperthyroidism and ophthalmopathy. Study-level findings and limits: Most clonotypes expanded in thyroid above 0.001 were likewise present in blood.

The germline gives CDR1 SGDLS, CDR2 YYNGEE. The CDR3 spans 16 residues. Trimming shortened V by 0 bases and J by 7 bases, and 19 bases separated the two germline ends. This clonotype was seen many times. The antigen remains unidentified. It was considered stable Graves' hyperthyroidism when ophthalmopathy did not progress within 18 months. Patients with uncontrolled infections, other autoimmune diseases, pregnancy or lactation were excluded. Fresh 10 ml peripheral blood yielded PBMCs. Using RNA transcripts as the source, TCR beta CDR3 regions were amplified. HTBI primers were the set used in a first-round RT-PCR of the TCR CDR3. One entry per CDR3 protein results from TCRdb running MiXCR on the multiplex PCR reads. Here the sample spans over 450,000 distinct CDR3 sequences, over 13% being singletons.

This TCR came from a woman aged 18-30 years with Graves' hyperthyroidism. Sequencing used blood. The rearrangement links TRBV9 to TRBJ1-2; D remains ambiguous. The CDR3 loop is CASSVGSGLTFGGYTF. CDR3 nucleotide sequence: TGTGCCAGCAGCGTAGGCTCAGGCTTAACCTTCGGTGGCTACACCTTC.